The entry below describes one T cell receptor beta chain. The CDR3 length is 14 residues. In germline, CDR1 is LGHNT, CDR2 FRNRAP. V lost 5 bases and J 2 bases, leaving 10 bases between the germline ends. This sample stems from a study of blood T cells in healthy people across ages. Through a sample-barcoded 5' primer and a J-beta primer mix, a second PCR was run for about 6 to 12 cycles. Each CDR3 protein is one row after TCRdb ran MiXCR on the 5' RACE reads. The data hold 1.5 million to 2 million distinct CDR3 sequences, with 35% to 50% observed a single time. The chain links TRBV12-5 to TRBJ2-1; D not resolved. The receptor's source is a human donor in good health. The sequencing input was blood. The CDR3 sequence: CASGLDPPYNEQFF. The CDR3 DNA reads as TGTGCTAGTGGTCTTGATCCTCCCTACAATGAGCAGTTCTTC.